The table lists the clone carrying this T cell receptor (beta chain) with many counts. Its antigen remains unknown. This entry belongs to a study of T cells in Graves' hyperthyroidism and ophthalmopathy. Study outcomes and limitations: A model built on 13 V-J features separated ophthalmopathy from stable hyperthyroidism. Ophthalmopathy was predicted by the model a median of roughly 6.6 months ahead of onset. Most thyroid-expanded clonotypes above 0.001 were also found in blood.

Germline lookup yields CDR1 SGDLS and CDR2 YYNGEE. Deletions cut 3 bases from V and 6 bases from J, with 10 bases between. This CDR3 contains 13 residues. Ophthalmopathy patients showed a Clinical Activity Score of at least 3, NOSPECS grade of at least 4 and duration under 3 months. Researchers amplified the TCR beta CDR3 regions from RNA transcripts. HTBI primers drove first-round RT-PCR of the TCR CDR3. Using its own MiXCR run on the multiplex PCR reads, TCRdb lists one record per CDR3 protein. Of 250,000 to 400,000 distinct CDR3 sequences detected, 12% to 15% appear once; the ten largest clones hold 30% to 40%.

Sequencing input: blood. The V and J genes are TRBV9 and TRBJ2-1; no reliable D call. This TCR came from a woman between 40 and 50 years old with Graves' ophthalmopathy. In DNA form, the CDR3 reads TGTGCCAGCAGCGCCGGTCGGAGCAATGAGCAGTTCTTC. Translating it yields CASSAGRSNEQFF.